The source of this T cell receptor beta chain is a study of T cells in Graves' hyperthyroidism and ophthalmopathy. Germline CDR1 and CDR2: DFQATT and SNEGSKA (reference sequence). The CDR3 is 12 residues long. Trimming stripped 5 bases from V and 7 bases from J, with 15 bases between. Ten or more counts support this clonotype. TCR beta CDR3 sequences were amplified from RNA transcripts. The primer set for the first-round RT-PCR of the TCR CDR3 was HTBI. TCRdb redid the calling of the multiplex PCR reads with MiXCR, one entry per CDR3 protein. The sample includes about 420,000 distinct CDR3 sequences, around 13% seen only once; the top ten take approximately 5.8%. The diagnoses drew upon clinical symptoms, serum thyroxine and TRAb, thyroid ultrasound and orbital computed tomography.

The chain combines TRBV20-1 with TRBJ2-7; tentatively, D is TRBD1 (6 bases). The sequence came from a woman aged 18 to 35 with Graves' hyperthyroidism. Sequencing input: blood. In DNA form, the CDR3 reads TGCAGTGCTTTCCGGGACACGGGTGAGCAGTACTTC. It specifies CSAFRDTGEQYF.